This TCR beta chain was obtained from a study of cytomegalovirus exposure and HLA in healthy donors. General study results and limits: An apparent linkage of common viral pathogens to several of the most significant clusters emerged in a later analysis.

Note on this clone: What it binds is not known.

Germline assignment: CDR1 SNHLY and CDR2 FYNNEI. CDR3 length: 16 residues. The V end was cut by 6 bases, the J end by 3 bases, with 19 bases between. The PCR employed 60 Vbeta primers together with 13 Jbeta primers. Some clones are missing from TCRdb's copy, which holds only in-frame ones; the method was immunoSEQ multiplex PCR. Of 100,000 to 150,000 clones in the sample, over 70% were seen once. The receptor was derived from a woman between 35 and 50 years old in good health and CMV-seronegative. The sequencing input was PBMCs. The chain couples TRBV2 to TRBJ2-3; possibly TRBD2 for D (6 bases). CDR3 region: CASRFERGIGTDTQYF. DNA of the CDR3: TGTGCCAGCAGGTTCGAACGCGGGATCGGTACAGATACGCAGTATTTT.